This T cell receptor (beta chain) stems from a study of cytomegalovirus exposure and HLA in healthy donors. Findings and caveats of the study: Using the classifier, cytomegalovirus status was reportedly diagnosed with high specificity and sensitivity.

TCRdb's table, derived via immunoSEQ multiplex PCR, lists solely in-frame clones and lacks some. The profile shows some 76,000 clones, approximately 95% of them singletons. To note about this clone: Antigen specificity is unknown.

V lost 5 bases to trimming and J lost 2 bases; unmatched junction nucleotides: 7. This CDR3 contains 18 residues. CDR1 and CDR2 from the germline V gene are SGHVS and FNYEAQ. This TCR was sampled from a woman in her late teens or twenties in good health and CMV-seronegative. The sequencing sample was made of PBMCs. The rearrangement joins TRBV7-6 to TRBJ2-2, with 14 bases identical to TRBD2. CDR3 bases: TGTGCCAGCAGCCCCAGGACTAGCGGGAGGACCAACACCGGGGAGCTGTTTTTT. Amino acids: CASSPRTSGRTNTGELFF.